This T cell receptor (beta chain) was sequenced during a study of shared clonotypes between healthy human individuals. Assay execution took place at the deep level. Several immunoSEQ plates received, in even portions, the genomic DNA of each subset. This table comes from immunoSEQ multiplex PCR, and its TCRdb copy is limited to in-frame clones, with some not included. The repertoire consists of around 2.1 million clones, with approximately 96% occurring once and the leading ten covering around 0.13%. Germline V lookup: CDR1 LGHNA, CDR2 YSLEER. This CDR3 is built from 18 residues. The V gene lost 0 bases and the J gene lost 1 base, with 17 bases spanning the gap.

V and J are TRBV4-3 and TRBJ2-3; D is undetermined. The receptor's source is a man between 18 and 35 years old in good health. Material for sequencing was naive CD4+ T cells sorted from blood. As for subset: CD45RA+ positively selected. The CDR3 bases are TGCGCCAGCAGCCAAGATAAGATGGGCTCCTTCCGCACAGATACGCAGTATTTT. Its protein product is CASSQDKMGSFRTDTQYF.